Given below is one T cell receptor beta chain in context. The antigen remains undetermined. The record originates from a study of blood T cells in healthy people across ages. General study results and limits: Fewer expanded clones and more diversity marked long-lived versus aged donors. Diversity estimates from one million T cells were considered underestimates. Roughly linear age-related decline in beta diversity appeared, significant by age around 42.

The CDR3 is 15 residues long. Trimming took 4 bases from V and 6 from J, leaving 16 bases between them. CDR1 and CDR2 from the germline V gene are SGHRS and YFSETQ. The use of a sample-barcoded 5' primer and a J-beta primer mix characterized a second PCR of roughly 6 to 11 cycles. MiXCR was run by TCRdb on the 5' RACE reads, yielding one entry per CDR3 protein. Of just under 550,000 distinct CDR3 sequences in the sample, approximately 25% were seen once. This sample was shared with a second study, whose subject was T cells of mothers and their children. That study adds: During the second PCR, the M1S primer introduced sample barcodes along with 2-4 random nucleotides.

This TCR was recovered from a boy aged 5-17 years in good health. The chain is built from TRBV5-1 and TRBJ2-2; D not resolved. Sequenced sample: blood. The CDR3 nucleotides are TGCGCCAGCAGCCTGGGGTCGCGCACGGCCGGGGAGCTGTTTTTT. It yields the protein CASSLGSRTAGELFF.